This record covers a single TCR beta chain. Its antigen remains unidentified. No per-base quality is available; no much larger clone lies one base away. This specimen belongs to a study of blood T cell repertoires in COVID-19 (dated by TCRdb to 2018 to 2021). Turning to the overall study: Samples from collaborators originated in the United States, Italy and Spain and spanned both the acute and convalescent phases of COVID-19. The sample metadata nearly always contained a de-identified subject ID, COVID-19 status, age in years and sex. The material from the prospective study consisted of cDNA or gDNA derived from T cells, B-cell-depleted T cells, or PBMCs. Deeply sampled blood TCRbeta repertoires from subjects exposed to, actively infected with, or recovered from COVID-19 were included in the dataset. Where available, HLA class I and class II types were taken from metadata supplied by the sample provider and were not determined by assay-based typing. Samples came from the ongoing ImmuneRACE study (first 160 participants) plus 1,254 subjects from 6 global collaborators. The repertoires were released in a freely available public database meant as a resource for research on the immune response to SARS-CoV-2.

The immunoSEQ Assay, a bias-controlled multiplex PCR, was used to amplify TCRbeta CDR3 regions from genomic DNA. The paper's processing steps were these. The number of nucleated cells in each sample was estimated from the amplification of reference gene primers within the assay. To quantify the absolute abundance of each unique TCRbeta CDR3 rearrangement, sequence reads were collapsed and filtered. For each sample, productive Simpson clonality was calculated as the square root of Simpson's diversity index over productive rearrangements. Sourced from immuneACCESS, this table was stored by TCRdb with only in-frame sequences that have V and J called. A share of the clones is absent; for the studies checked, an unresolved V gene accounts for under half, and the remainder has no known explanation. V and J calls and clone size come straight from that table; D and trimming were deduced from the DNA. The sample contains about 160,000 clones, 90% of them found a single time. Around 0.5% of the sample rests with the top ten.

Whole blood was collected in K2EDTA tubes by collaborating institutions according to the institutions' own protocols. For TCRbeta analysis, collaborator samples were shipped as frozen whole blood, as isolated PBMCs, or as DNA extracted from either sample type. Results and caveats for the whole study, not just this receptor: How much clinical and demographic metadata was included differed by source and by participant, and the metadata was provided uncurated.

The germline V and J ends show losses of 11 bases and 13 bases respectively, and no gene match explains 16 bases of the junction. The CDR3 runs 14 amino acids, cysteine and phenylalanine included. The kept DNA is CDR3 alone, 42 bases in frame from the first base. The germline V gene encodes CDR1 MDHEN and CDR2 SYDVKM. Input material: peripheral blood. This clonotype was obtained from a man over 45 with acute or convalescent COVID-19. Recombination linked TRBV28 to TRBJ2-5, and TRBD2 aligns with 13 junction nucleotides. In nucleotides, the sequence is TGTGCCTCAAAACTCACTAGCGGGGGGGAGCTGACGTACTTC. This translates into CASKLTSGGELTYF.